This T cell receptor beta chain is from a study of blood T cell repertoires in COVID-19. Study background: Acute and convalescent COVID-19 samples came from the United States, Italy and Spain.

Study processing details: Researchers report that nucleated cell counts were estimated from reference gene primer amplification. TCRdb's copy holds only in-frame clones and misses some; the assay was immunoSEQ multiplex PCR. V, J and clone size are taken as reported in that table, and D and trimming were inferred from the DNA itself. The sample lists about 130,000 clones, 60% to 85% occurring once. This CDR3 comprises 15 residues. Unmatched junction bases numbered 7, after V lost 2 bases and J lost 4 bases. Germline assignment: CDR1 MGHRA and CDR2 YSYEKL. This clone has a single count. The rearrangement uses TRBV4-1 and TRBJ1-1; 7 nucleotides match TRBD1. Sample: peripheral blood. This sequence originates from an older man with acute or convalescent COVID-19. This CDR3 reads CASSQSTGVSTEAFF. CDR3 DNA sequence: TGCGCCAGCAGCCAAAGTACAGGGGTGAGCACTGAAGCTTTCTTT.